Listed below are T cell receptor beta chains from one sample, sequenced in a study of cytomegalovirus exposure and HLA in healthy donors. Clones were read by immunoSEQ multiplex PCR, and TCRdb kept only the in-frame ones, dropping some. The sample yields 170,000 or so clones, approximately 85% seen once. What was sequenced was PBMCs. The receptors originated from a girl between 10 and 17 years old in good health and CMV-seropositive. Both conserved end residues are part of each CDR3. A D gene is named only where the DNA matches it firmly. Clone size is shown for a subset of rows, as once, few, many or a class of expanded clone.

TRBV5-4	TRBD1	TRBJ1-1	.	CASSLSTGRTEAFF	TGTGCCAGCAGCTTGTCGACAGGGCGTACTGAAGCTTTCTTT
TRBV7-2	.	TRBJ2-1	.	CASSLAAGVSYNEQFF	TGTGCCAGCAGCTTAGCTGCAGGCGTCTCCTACAATGAGCAGTTCTTC
TRBV6-1	.	TRBJ2-2	.	CASSPQGPPGELFF	TGTGCCAGCAGTCCACAGGGACCCCCCGGGGAGCTGTTTTTT
TRBV5-4	.	TRBJ1-1	.	CASSPIKQGGRTEAFF	TGTGCCAGCAGCCCTATCAAGCAGGGCGGGAGAACTGAAGCTTTCTTT
TRBV19	TRBD1	TRBJ2-2	once	CASIHPGGGNTGELFF	TGTGCCAGTATCCACCCAGGGGGCGGCAACACCGGGGAGCTGTTTTTT
TRBV19	TRBD1	TRBJ1-2	.	CASSLDRGFGYTF	TGTGCCAGTAGTCTCGACAGGGGCTTTGGCTACACCTTC
TRBV28	TRBD1	TRBJ1-2	few	CASRSGQPNYGYTF	TGTGCCAGCAGATCGGGACAGCCTAACTATGGCTACACCTTC
TRBV5-4	.	TRBJ2-5	.	CASSSQQDTETQYF	TGTGCCAGCAGTTCTCAACAGGACACAGAGACCCAGTACTTC
TRBV4-1	TRBD1	TRBJ1-2	.	CASSSSPGTGGASSSGYTF	TGCGCCAGCAGCTCCTCCCCCGGGACAGGGGGCGCTTCGTCGTCTGGCTACACCTTC
TRBV7-3	.	TRBJ2-2	.	CASSFGETTGELFF	TGTGCCAGCAGCTTCGGAGAAACCACCGGGGAGCTGTTTTTT
TRBV9	.	TRBJ2-3	.	CASSSSPDTQYF	TGTGCCAGCAGCTCCTCTCCAGATACGCAGTATTTT
TRBV29-1	.	TRBJ1-1	.	CSVLTLLNTEAFF	TGCAGCGTTTTGACACTTCTGAACACTGAAGCTTTCTTT
TRBV15	TRBD1	TRBJ1-4	.	CATSETGVEKLFF	TGTGCCACCTCAGAGACAGGGGTTGAAAAACTGTTTTTT
TRBV7-9	.	TRBJ1-1	.	CASSPCCGGLNAEAFF	TGTGCCAGCAGCCCCTGTTGCGGGGGTTTAAACGCTGAAGCTTTCTTT
TRBV27	TRBD1	TRBJ1-2	.	CASSLDSDRGQDYGYTF	TGTGCCAGCAGTCTCGACTCGGACAGGGGGCAGGACTATGGCTACACCTTC
TRBV2	.	TRBJ1-6	.	CASTWGHNSPLHF	TGTGCCAGTACGTGGGGGCACAATTCACCCCTCCACTTT
TRBV6-5	TRBD1	TRBJ1-1	.	CASRATGLGEAFF	TGTGCCAGCAGGGCGACAGGGCTTGGTGAAGCTTTCTTT
TRBV19	TRBD1	TRBJ1-2	once	CASSITGQGNYGYTF	TGTGCCAGTAGTATTACTGGACAGGGGAACTATGGCTACACCTTC
TRBV5-1	TRBD2	TRBJ2-1	.	CASSPVGGTSGGNEQFF	TGCGCCAGCAGCCCGGTCGGTGGGACTAGCGGGGGGAATGAGCAGTTCTTC
TRBV27	.	TRBJ1-1	.	CASSFHGGDTEAFF	TGTGCCAGCAGTTTTCACGGAGGGGACACTGAAGCTTTCTTT
TRBV29-1	TRBD1	TRBJ1-2	.	CSVLGQGRGYTF	TGCAGCGTCTTAGGACAGGGTAGAGGCTACACCTTC
TRBV9	.	TRBJ2-3	.	CASSVGGGGAGTDTQYF	TGTGCCAGCAGCGTAGGGGGCGGGGGCGCGGGCACAGATACGCAGTATTTT
TRBV5-1	.	TRBJ1-2	.	CASRLDRRDGSTF	TGCGCCAGCAGGTTAGACAGAAGGGATGGCTCCACCTTC
TRBV7-8	TRBD2	TRBJ2-5	.	CASSLARGGLETQYF	TGTGCCAGCAGCTTAGCGCGGGGGGGCCTAGAGACCCAGTACTTC
TRBV6-4	.	TRBJ2-1	.	CASSAQDSGDGEQFF	TGTGCCAGCAGTGCACAGGACTCGGGGGATGGAGAGCAGTTCTTC
TRBV4-1	TRBD1	TRBJ2-7	.	CASSHDRDGEQYF	TGCGCCAGCAGCCACGACAGGGACGGTGAGCAGTACTTC
TRBV27	TRBD1	TRBJ1-2	.	CASRTGGNYGYTF	TGTGCCTCAAGGACAGGGGGCAACTATGGCTACACCTTC
TRBV27	TRBD1	TRBJ1-2	.	CASSSQGQGGYGYTF	TGTGCCAGCAGTTCCCAGGGACAGGGAGGGTATGGCTACACCTTC
TRBV29-1	.	TRBJ1-5	.	CSASYGSNQPQHF	TGCAGCGCTTCGTACGGGAGCAATCAGCCCCAGCATTTT
TRBV18	TRBD1	TRBJ1-2	.	CASSPGQNYGYTF	TGTGCCAGCTCACCGGGACAGAACTATGGCTACACCTTC
TRBV6-1	TRBD1	TRBJ2-7	.	CASSTDRGRVEQYF	TGTGCCAGCAGCACGGACAGGGGGCGGGTCGAGCAGTACTTC
TRBV2	TRBD1	TRBJ2-7	.	CASTGQGGTYEQYF	TGTGCCAGCACCGGACAGGGGGGAACCTACGAGCAGTACTTC
TRBV7-8	.	TRBJ2-7	.	CASSPVGLEQYF	TGTGCCAGCAGCCCAGTTGGGCTCGAGCAGTACTTC
TRBV28	.	TRBJ2-3	.	CASSLAADTQYF	TGTGCCAGCAGTTTGGCGGCAGATACGCAGTATTTT
TRBV19	.	TRBJ1-1	.	CASSRPQAPGTEAFF	TGTGCCAGTAGCCGACCTCAGGCTCCGGGAACTGAAGCTTTCTTT
TRBV7-2	.	TRBJ1-5	.	CASSLGTVNQPQHF	TGTGCCAGCAGCTTAGGCACAGTCAATCAGCCCCAGCATTTT
TRBV9	.	TRBJ2-5	once	CASSVIADQETQYF	TGTGCCAGCAGCGTCATAGCGGATCAAGAGACCCAGTACTTC
TRBV6-1	TRBD1	TRBJ1-1	once	CATDPGGAFEPEAFF	TGTGCCACCGACCCAGGGGGCGCTTTCGAACCTGAAGCTTTCTTT
TRBV7-8	.	TRBJ2-1	.	CASSLGAGNNEQFF	TGTGCCAGCAGCTTAGGGGCAGGGAACAATGAGCAGTTCTTC
TRBV2	.	TRBJ1-2	.	CASILSGGDGYTF	TGTGCCAGCATACTTTCGGGGGGGGATGGCTACACCTTC
TRBV7-9	TRBD2	TRBJ2-3	once	CASSITSGRDFHSTQYF	TGTGCCAGCAGCATAACTAGCGGGCGAGATTTCCATAGTACGCAGTATTTT
TRBV19	.	TRBJ2-7	once	CASSIGEAYEQYF	TGTGCCAGTAGTATAGGGGAGGCCTACGAGCAGTACTTC
TRBV6-4	TRBD1	TRBJ1-2	few	CASSDSAGTGGYTF	TGTGCCAGCAGTGACTCGGCCGGGACAGGAGGCTACACCTTC
TRBV27	TRBD1	TRBJ2-3	.	CASSFIDPGQGKDTQYF	TGTGCCAGCAGTTTCATAGATCCGGGACAGGGAAAAGATACGCAGTATTTT
TRBV29-1	TRBD1	TRBJ1-3	.	CSVEVYDRGAGNTIYF	TGCAGCGTTGAAGTTTACGACAGGGGAGCTGGAAACACCATATATTTT
TRBV5-4	.	TRBJ2-7	.	CASSLSPPAYEQYF	TGTGCCAGCAGCTTGTCTCCCCCAGCCTACGAGCAGTACTTC
TRBV27	TRBD1	TRBJ2-7	.	CASTSGQGNYEQYF	TGTGCCAGTACCTCGGGACAGGGGAACTACGAGCAGTACTTC
TRBV13	TRBD2	TRBJ2-5	.	CASSPRPGTSGGPGWTQYF	TGTGCCAGCAGCCCCCGTCCCGGGACTAGCGGGGGGCCAGGTTGGACCCAGTACTTC
TRBV6-5	.	TRBJ1-1	.	CASSYSLEMEAEAFF	TGTGCCAGCAGTTACTCGTTGGAGATGGAAGCTGAAGCTTTCTTT
TRBV7-6	TRBD1	TRBJ2-1	.	CASSHRRTGDNEQFF	TGTGCCAGCAGCCACCGACGGACAGGAGACAATGAGCAGTTCTTC
TRBV7-9	TRBD1	TRBJ1-1	.	CASSFGQGSTEAFF	TGTGCCAGCAGCTTTGGACAGGGGAGCACTGAAGCTTTCTTT
TRBV9	.	TRBJ1-3	.	CASSVQGVSGNTIYF	TGTGCCAGCAGCGTACAAGGGGTATCTGGAAACACCATATATTTT
TRBV28	TRBD1	TRBJ1-2	.	CASSTKTGSYGYTF	TGTGCCAGCAGCACTAAGACAGGGTCCTATGGCTACACCTTC
TRBV6-6	TRBD1	TRBJ1-3	.	CASSYSLQGAGNTIYF	TGTGCCAGCAGTTACTCGTTACAGGGGGCTGGAAACACCATATATTTT
TRBV6-1	TRBD1	TRBJ1-2	.	CASSRTGENGYTF	TGTGCCAGCAGTCGGACAGGGGAAAATGGCTACACCTTC
TRBV6-5	TRBD1	TRBJ1-1	.	CASTPQGYTEAFF	TGTGCCAGCACCCCACAGGGGTACACTGAAGCTTTCTTT
TRBV2	.	TRBJ1-5	.	CASSGGRLQPQHF	TGTGCCAGCAGTGGGGGCCGTCTTCAGCCCCAGCATTTT
TRBV6-5	.	TRBJ1-2	few	CATQQGGGYTF	TGTGCCACACAACAGGGTGGTGGCTACACCTTC
TRBV5-8	.	TRBJ1-5	.	CASSTDIYSNQPQHF	TGTGCCAGCAGCACGGACATCTATAGCAATCAGCCCCAGCATTTT
TRBV6-5	.	TRBJ1-1	.	CASGAGATEAFF	TGTGCCAGCGGGGCAGGGGCCACTGAAGCTTTCTTT